The present TCR beta chain was sequenced within a study of T-cell reconstitution after alpha-beta-depleted transplantation in children. It was with unique molecular identifiers that the TCRbeta library was prepared. TCRdb ran MiXCR on the PCR reads and lists one entry per CDR3 protein. Of some 220,000 distinct CDR3 sequences in the sample, 8.5% to 10% are singletons; the top ten hold 5% to 7%. The sample here was PBMCs from the stem cell graft donor, taken from the stem cell graft. The receptor was derived from a human donor who donated a stem cell graft to a child with acute lymphoblastic leukemia.

CDR3 residues: CATKQGGSSYNSPLHF. In DNA form, the CDR3 reads TGTGCCACCAAACAGGGGGGGAGCTCCTATAATTCACCCCTCCACTTT. This chain uses TRBV10-3 with TRBJ1-6; 8 bases agree with TRBD1. There are 16 residues in the CDR3. Germline V gene lookup returns CDR1 ENHRY and CDR2 SYGVKD. V lost 10 bases to trimming and J lost 0 bases; unmatched junction nucleotides: 8.